This TCR beta chain comes out of a study of shared clonotypes between healthy human individuals. The method was immunoSEQ multiplex PCR; TCRdb's version includes in-frame clones alone and lacks a portion of them. The table includes some 530,000 clones, approximately 81% detected once. The TCR originated in a middle-aged woman in good health. Some clones in this sample may be carry-over from other donors' samples. The sample consisted of PBMCs.

The DNA of the CDR3 is TGTGCAAGTCGCACCCGGGACAGGGATTTCGGGGAGCTGTTTTTT. This sequence encodes CASRTRDRDFGELFF. The V and J genes are TRBV12-2 and TRBJ2-2; TRBD1 is the table's D call, not checked against the DNA. TRBV12-2 is deemed a pseudogene. The CDR3 length is 15 residues.